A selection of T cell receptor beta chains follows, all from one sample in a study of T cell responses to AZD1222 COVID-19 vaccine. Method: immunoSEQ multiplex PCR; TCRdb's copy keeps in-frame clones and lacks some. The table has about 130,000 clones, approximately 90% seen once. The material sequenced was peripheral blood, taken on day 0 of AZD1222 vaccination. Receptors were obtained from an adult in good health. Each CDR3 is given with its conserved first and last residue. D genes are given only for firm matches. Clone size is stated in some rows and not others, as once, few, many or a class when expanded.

CDR3: CASSWGQGEGYTF; DNA: TGTGCCAGCAGCTGGGGACAGGGTGAGGGCTACACCTTC; V: TRBV7-2; J: TRBJ1-2; size: .; D: TRBD1
CDR3: CASSRSGTGLGEAFF; DNA: TGCGCCAGCAGCCGATCCGGGACAGGGCTGGGAGAGGCTTTCTTT; V: TRBV4-1; J: TRBJ1-1; size: .; D: TRBD1
CDR3: CASSLFGDRGYNEQFF; DNA: TGTGCCAGCAGCTTGTTTGGGGACAGGGGCTACAATGAGCAGTTCTTC; V: TRBV11-3; J: TRBJ2-1; size: few; D: TRBD1
CDR3: CASSQDAAGASEQYF; DNA: TGTGCCAGCAGCCAAGATGCGGCAGGGGCCAGCGAGCAGTACTTC; V: TRBV4-2; J: TRBJ2-7; size: .; D: .
CDR3: CASSPPRVPYEQYF; DNA: TGTGCCAGCTCACCCCCCCGGGTCCCCTACGAGCAGTACTTC; V: TRBV18; J: TRBJ2-7; size: .; D: .
CDR3: CATSGTGQGTDTQYF; DNA: TGTGCCACCTCCGGTACGGGACAGGGCACAGATACGCAGTATTTT; V: TRBV24-1; J: TRBJ2-3; size: .; D: TRBD1
CDR3: CASSSTGTGITNEKLFF; DNA: TGTGCCAGCAGTTCAACCGGGACAGGGATCACTAATGAAAAACTGTTTTTT; V: TRBV27; J: TRBJ1-4; size: .; D: TRBD1
CDR3: CASSYSQSHSGNTIYF; DNA: TGTGCCAGCAGTTACTCGCAGTCCCACTCTGGAAACACCATATATTTT; V: TRBV6-5; J: TRBJ1-3; size: .; D: .
CDR3: CASSQIGGGGNQPQHF; DNA: TGCGCCAGCAGCCAAATAGGTGGAGGCGGCAATCAGCCCCAGCATTTT; V: TRBV4-1; J: TRBJ1-5; size: .; D: .
CDR3: CASSTTGANGELFF; DNA: TGTGCCAGCTCAACGACAGGGGCGAACGGGGAGCTGTTTTTT; V: TRBV6-5; J: TRBJ2-2; size: .; D: TRBD1
CDR3: CASSLGGFYEQYF; DNA: TGTGCCAGCAGCCTCGGGGGTTTTTACGAGCAGTACTTC; V: TRBV12-3/TRBV12-4; J: TRBJ2-7; size: once; D: .
CDR3: CASRPQQGAPVETQYF; DNA: TGTGCCAGCAGGCCCCAACAGGGGGCGCCGGTGGAGACCCAGTACTTC; V: TRBV5-4; J: TRBJ2-5; size: few; D: TRBD1
CDR3: CAALGQLNTEAFF; DNA: TGTGCCGCCCTGGGGCAGCTGAACACTGAAGCTTTCTTT; V: TRBV6-5; J: TRBJ1-1; size: few; D: .